The 32 T cell receptor beta chains below come from one sample, sequenced in a study of T cells after yellow fever vaccination. Using its own MiXCR run on the 5' RACE reads, TCRdb lists one record per CDR3 protein. The sample has 150,000 to 200,000 distinct CDR3 sequences; approximately 9.9% are singletons. The sample here was CD8+ T cells sorted from PBMCs, taken 15 days after the yellow fever booster vaccination. The receptors shown here come from a man younger than 35 who received the YFV17D yellow fever vaccine.

The CDR3 protein is CASSYRDREGNQPQHF. The CDR3 DNA follows: TGTGCCAGCAGTTACCGAGACAGGGAGGGCAATCAGCCCCAGCATTTT. The V call is TRBV12-3 or TRBV12-4, the J call TRBJ1-5, with TRBD1 identical over 7 bases. The CDR3 totals 16 residues. V shed 4 bases, J shed 2 bases, and the junction held 8 bases outside the gene matches.

In this sample, this clonotype turned up many times. The chain recombines TRBV7-9 with TRBJ1-1; tentative D call: TRBD1 (5 bases). CDR3 size: 16 residues. V was pared by 3 bases and J by 0 bases, with 14 bases between. Per germline, CDR1 SEHNR and CDR2 FQNEAQ (reference sequence). In DNA form, the CDR3 reads TGTGCCAGCAGCTTTTTCGTAGACAGCCTGAACACTGAAGCTTTCTTT. As protein: CASSFFVDSLNTEAFF.

This clonotype was picked up many times. This rearrangement joins TRBV29-1 to TRBJ2-1; TRBD2 matches at 14 bases. J lost 6 bases, V lost 6 bases, and 1 base had no gene match. The CDR3 is made up of 13 amino acids. The germline gives CDR1 SQVTM, CDR2 ANQGSEA. CDR3 bases: TGCAGCGTCGGACTAGCGGGGGGCAATGAGCAGTTCTTC. This translates into CSVGLAGGNEQFF.

This chain joins TRBV12-5 and TRBJ2-3, with D perhaps matching TRBD1 (5 bases). This CDR3 contains 16 residues. V was cut by 5 bases and J by 0 bases, with 15 bases left in between. The germline V gene encodes CDR1 LGHNT and CDR2 FRNRAP. The chain's CDR3 is CASGKAGGHSTDTQYF. CDR3 nucleotide sequence: TGTGCTAGTGGTAAAGCCGGTGGACATAGCACAGATACGCAGTATTTT.

This CDR3 is CSVVGYGVPDTQYF. DNA of the CDR3: TGCAGCGTTGTTGGTTACGGGGTGCCGGATACGCAGTATTTT. The rearrangement joins TRBV29-1 to TRBJ2-3; D is perhaps TRBD2 (5 bases). V lost 4 bases and J 6 bases, leaving 17 bases between the germline ends. This CDR3 has 14 amino acids. Germline V lookup: CDR1 SQVTM, CDR2 ANQGSEA.

In this sample, this clonotype turned up many times. V and J are TRBV6-5 and TRBJ2-7, with 10 bases identical to TRBD2. Unmatched junction bases numbered 5, after V lost 5 bases and J lost 1 base. Germline assignment: CDR1 MNHEY and CDR2 SVGAGI. The CDR3 extends over 15 amino acids. The DNA of the CDR3 is TGTGCCAGCAGTCCTAGCGGGGGTGGTTCCTACGAGCAGTACGTC. As protein: CASSPSGGGSYEQYV.

This clonotype was counted ten times or more. The chain carries TRBV25-1 and TRBJ1-3; 9 bases are a match to TRBD1. Germline CDR1 is MGHDK and CDR2 is SYGVNS. The CDR3 is 15 residues long. V was clipped by 4 bases and J by 2 bases; unmatched bases: 3. The CDR3 loop reads CASSGRDRAGNTIYF. The CDR3 DNA reads as TGTGCCAGCAGTGGCCGGGACAGGGCTGGAAACACCATATATTTT.

This clonotype has just a few counts. V gene TRBV4-1 combines with J gene TRBJ1-2, with D maybe TRBD1 (5 bases). V shed 1 base and J shed 4 bases, with 10 bases lying between them. Germline CDR1 is MGHRA and CDR2 is YSYEKL. This CDR3 comprises 14 residues. Written as DNA, the CDR3 is TGCGCCAGCAGCCAAGTCGCGACAGCCTATGGCTACACCTTC. It yields the protein CASSQVATAYGYTF.

This clonotype was counted at least ten times. The genes are TRBV24-1 and TRBJ2-1; TRBD1 matches 7 bases. This CDR3 spans 15 amino acids. The trim removed 4 bases at V and 0 bases at J, leaving 2 bases unmatched. Germline values: CDR1 KGHDR, CDR2 SFDVKD. CDR3 coding DNA: TGTGCCACCAGTGACGGGACAGCCTCCTACAATGAGCAGTTCTTC. This encodes CATSDGTASYNEQFF.

V is TRBV5-1 and J is TRBJ2-7, with 8 bases aligning to TRBD1. V was pared by 7 bases and J by 1 base, with 7 bases of the junction left unmatched. Germline V lookup: CDR1 SGHRS, CDR2 YFSETQ. The CDR3 is 14 amino acids. CDR3 sequence reads: CASGQGFTSYEQYF. The CDR3 DNA is TGCGCCAGCGGACAGGGCTTTACATCCTACGAGCAGTACTTC.

V is TRBV20-1 and J is TRBJ2-5; 7 positions match TRBD1. The CDR3 spans 14 residues. Germline lookup yields CDR1 DFQATT and CDR2 SNEGSKA (reference sequence). Unmatched junction bases numbered 4, after V lost 0 bases and J lost 3 bases. As DNA, the CDR3 is TGCAGTGCTAGAGATTACAGGGGTAAAGAGACCCAGTACTTC. As protein: CSARDYRGKETQYF.

This clonotype has a handful of counts. The chain links TRBV7-9 to TRBJ1-1; D is unresolved. Germline assignment: CDR1 SEHNR and CDR2 FQNEAQ (reference sequence). The germline V and J ends were trimmed by 5 bases and 0 bases, with 7 bases remaining between them. The CDR3 runs to 13 residues. CDR3 coding DNA: TGTGCCAGCAGCCCGGCCCTGAACACTGAAGCTTTCTTT. It codes for CASSPALNTEAFF.

This chain connects TRBV5-5 to TRBJ1-5, with D perhaps matching TRBD1 (5 bases). Germline V gene sequence: CDR1 SGHKS, CDR2 YYEKEE (reference sequence). V lost 3 bases and J lost 0, with 16 bases in between. The CDR3 sequence is 17 residues long. The chain's CDR3 is CASSSGSGPYSNQPQHF. The CDR3 coding sequence is TGTGCCAGCAGCTCAGGGTCCGGGCCGTATAGCAATCAGCCCCAGCATTTT.

This clonotype was counted only a few times. The CDR3 is CASSGGLAGPDTQYF. In DNA form, the CDR3 reads TGCGCCAGCAGCGGGGGACTAGCGGGACCAGATACGCAGTATTTT. The V and J genes are TRBV4-3 and TRBJ2-3, with 13 bases identical to TRBD2. Germline values: CDR1 LGHNA, CDR2 YSLEER. The CDR3 extends over 15 amino acids. J lost 4 bases, V lost 5 bases, and 3 bases had no gene match.

This clonotype has a handful of counts. The chain combines TRBV29-1 with TRBJ1-1; D gene ambiguous. Trimming took off 4 bases at V and 1 base at J, with 7 bases between the two ends. Germline V gene lookup returns CDR1 SQVTM and CDR2 ANQGSEA. CDR3 length: 12 residues. The DNA for the CDR3 is TGCAGCGTTGTACTTCCGAACACTGAAGCTTTCTTT. Protein sequence: CSVVLPNTEAFF.

This clonotype showed up just a few times. V gene TRBV12-3 or TRBV12-4 combines with J gene TRBJ1-3; possibly TRBD1 for D (5 bases). Deletions cut 4 bases from V and 4 bases from J, with 8 bases between. CDR3 length: 13 amino acids. The CDR3 here is CASSSGGGNTIYF. The CDR3 region has the DNA TGTGCCAGCAGTTCGGGGGGAGGAAACACCATATATTTT.

This clonotype has more than one count but fewer than ten. The chain has TRBV6-6 and TRBJ2-3; 7 bases match TRBD1. The ends lost 7 bases at V and 5 bases at J; junction bases unmatched: 9. The CDR3 length is 14 residues. Germline V CDR1 and CDR2: MNHNY, SVGAGI (reference sequence). In DNA form, the CDR3 reads TGTGCCAGCATTACAGGGGCGGTCGAAGATACGCAGTATTTT. Protein product: CASITGAVEDTQYF.

The J gene is TRBJ2-5, the V gene TRBV21-1; whether TRBD1, the table's D call, matches the DNA was not checked. TRBV21-1 constitutes a pseudogene. The CDR3 covers 16 residues. The DNA for the CDR3 is TGTGCCAGCAGCAGCAGGGACAGCTTGGGCCAAGAGACCCAGTACTTC. It encodes CASSSRDSLGQETQYF.

This chain joins TRBV20-1 and TRBJ2-1; 7 nucleotides align to TRBD2. The CDR3 contains 15 residues. V lost 6 bases to trimming and J lost 0 bases; unmatched junction nucleotides: 8. Germline CDR1 reads DFQATT; CDR2 reads SNEGSKA (reference sequence). For the CDR3, the DNA is TGCAGTGCCATCGGACTAGGGAGCTCCTACAATGAGCAGTTCTTC. It yields the protein CSAIGLGSSYNEQFF.

The chain uses TRBV27 and TRBJ2-7, with TRBD2 as a possible D gene (6 bases). Germline V lookup: CDR1 MNHEY, CDR2 SMNVEV (reference sequence). The CDR3 runs 16 residues. V was pared by 4 bases and J by 5 bases, with 21 bases between. CDR3 nucleotides: TGTGCCAGCAGTTGGCCGGAGGGAATAGGTCGGGACGAGCAGTACGTC. It encodes CASSWPEGIGRDEQYV.

This clonotype was counted a few times. The V gene is TRBV6-2 or TRBV6-3, the J gene TRBJ2-5, with 7 bases matching TRBD2. The CDR3 length is 13 residues. CDR1 is MNHEY, CDR2 SVGEGT, per germline. V lost 6 bases to trimming and J lost 2 bases; unmatched junction nucleotides: 3. CDR3 sequence (DNA): TGTGCCAGCAGGGGGGGGGAACAAGAGACCCAGTACTTC. This codes for CASRGGEQETQYF.

This clonotype was seen many times. V and J are TRBV5-1 and TRBJ2-7; 9 positions agree with TRBD1. From germline, CDR1 is SGHRS and CDR2 YFSETQ. V dropped 4 bases and J dropped 0; count of bases not matched to a gene: 8. This CDR3 region has 16 residues. In DNA, the CDR3 is TGCGCCAGCAGCACGGGACAGGGTTTAGCCTCCTACGAGCAGTACTTC. As protein: CASSTGQGLASYEQYF.

The gene calls are TRBV7-9 and TRBJ1-1; maybe TRBD1 (6 bases). The length of the CDR3 is 13 residues. V lost 5 bases and J 6 bases, leaving 13 bases between the germline ends. In germline, CDR1 is SEHNR, CDR2 FQNEAQ (reference sequence). The CDR3 protein is CASSLQGYPEAFF. In DNA form, the CDR3 reads TGTGCCAGCAGCCTACAGGGTTATCCTGAAGCTTTCTTT.

V gene TRBV6-1 combines with J gene TRBJ1-5; TRBD1 might be the D (6 bases). CDR3 size: 16 residues. With 3 bases removed from V and 1 base from J, the gap between germline ends came to 13 bases. The germline V gene has CDR1 MNHNS and CDR2 SASEGT. CDR3 region: CASSDARGPSNQPQHF. Here the CDR3 DNA reads TGTGCCAGCAGTGACGCCAGGGGACCAAGCAATCAGCCCCAGCATTTT.

The chain has TRBV3-1 and TRBJ2-5, with D uncertain. From germline, CDR1 is LGHDT and CDR2 YNNKEL (reference sequence). V dropped 1 base and J dropped 2 bases, with 8 bases sitting between them. This CDR3 has 14 amino acids. DNA for the CDR3: TGTGCCAGCAGCCAAGTAACATATCAAGAGACCCAGTACTTC. This sequence encodes CASSQVTYQETQYF.

This clonotype was seen only a few times. This chain connects TRBV2 to TRBJ2-7, with D unresolved. Looked up from germline, CDR1 is SNHLY and CDR2 is FYNNEI. Trimming cost V 3 bases and J 5 bases, with 2 bases left between them. The CDR3 runs 10 residues. As DNA, the CDR3 is TGTGCCAGCAGTGATAACGAGCAGTACTTC. This translates into CASSDNEQYF.

The CDR3 loop reads CASTDATNEKLFF. The CDR3 DNA sequence: TGCGCCAGCACAGATGCAACTAATGAAAAACTGTTTTTT. The V call is TRBV5-1, the J call TRBJ1-4; D is ambiguous. Germline CDR1 reads SGHRS; CDR2 reads YFSETQ. The V gene lost 6 bases and the J gene lost 0 bases, with 6 bases spanning the gap. CDR3 length equals 13 residues.

This clonotype came up once. The chain carries TRBV7-9 and TRBJ2-2; D not resolved. Germline CDR1 is SEHNR and CDR2 is FQNEAQ (reference sequence). The CDR3 runs 15 residues. The ends were cut back, 3 bases at V and 3 bases at J, with 11 bases in the middle. The CDR3 DNA follows: TGTGCCAGCAGCTTCCTAATCCGGGACACCGGGGAGCTGTTTTTT. This gives the protein CASSFLIRDTGELFF.

This chain joins TRBV2 and TRBJ2-5; 7 bases are a match to TRBD2. The trim removed 11 bases at V and 10 bases at J, leaving 13 bases unmatched. This CDR3 is built from 12 residues. CDR1 is SNHLY, CDR2 FYNNEI, per germline. The CDR3 nucleotides read TGTGCCGGAGAGCGGGGAGCCTCTGACCAGTACTTC. Protein: CAGERGASDQYF. Full variable domain (outside the CDR3, taken from reference TRBV2 and TRBJ2-5): EPEVTQTPSHQVTQMGQEVILRCVPISNHLYFYWYRQILGQKVEFLVSFYNNEISEKSEIFDDQFSVERPDGSNFTLKIRSTKLEDSAMYFCAGERGASDQYFGPGTRLLVL.

The V gene is TRBV7-8, the J gene TRBJ1-5; D gene ambiguous. The CDR3 spans 16 residues. V was pared by 1 base and J by 9 bases, with 19 bases between. Germline CDR1 is SGHVS and CDR2 is FQNEAQ. CDR3 sequence reads: CASSLEARTFRAPQHF. Written as DNA, the CDR3 is TGTGCCAGCAGCTTAGAGGCCCGGACGTTTAGGGCGCCCCAGCATTTT.

The J gene is TRBJ2-1, the V gene TRBV20-1, with D possibly TRBD1 on 5 matching bases. The germline V gene encodes CDR1 DFQATT and CDR2 SNEGSKA (reference sequence). V was shortened by 4 bases and J by 2 bases, with 15 bases between the two germline ends. There are 15 residues in the CDR3. DNA of the CDR3: TGCAGTGCTATGGGGCCAGTAGATGCCTACAATGAGCAGTTCTTC. Its protein is CSAMGPVDAYNEQFF.

This chain connects TRBV27 to TRBJ2-3; TRBD1 might be the D (6 bases). The germline CDR1 and CDR2 sequences are MNHEY and SMNVEV (reference sequence). The CDR3 sequence is 15 residues long. The V end was cut by 0 bases, the J end by 4 bases, with 11 bases between. The CDR3 DNA reads TGTGCCAGCAGTTTATCGCTTCAGGGGTCAGATACGCAGTATTTT. Amino acids: CASSLSLQGSDTQYF.